This T cell receptor (beta chain) was sequenced during a study of T cell responses to AZD1222 COVID-19 vaccine. Study-level background: Combined were second doses at about 4 or about 12 weeks.

The germline CDR1 and CDR2 sequences are LNHDA and SQIVND (reference sequence). V dropped 5 bases and J dropped 2; count of bases not matched to a gene: 17. The CDR3 length is 20 residues. As to this clone: Its antigen remains unknown.

Sequencing was performed with immunoSEQ multiplex PCR; in TCRdb, only in-frame clones are kept and a portion is missing. This sample has 150,000 or so clones, with 90% to 95% found just once. Overall study findings and caveats: Among spike-specific TCRs, nearly half reportedly target unmutated variant regions.

The V and J genes are TRBV19 and TRBJ2-4, with 11 bases that match TRBD1. Sequenced material: peripheral blood, taken on day 0 of AZD1222 vaccination. This clonotype originated in an adult in good health. Written as DNA, the CDR3 is TGTGCCAGTAGTGTTTCTAACTTAGGGACAGGGGGACTAACCAAAAACATTCAGTACTTC. Encoded protein: CASSVSNLGTGGLTKNIQYF.